Sequencing of this TCR beta chain was carried out in a study of control samples from healthy donors and cancer patients. Trimming stripped 4 bases from V and 2 bases from J, with 16 bases between. The CDR3 contains 16 residues. CDR1 is MNHEY, CDR2 SMNVEV, per germline (reference sequence). Sequencing used immunoSEQ multiplex PCR; TCRdb keeps in-frame clones, though not all of them. The profile shows 60,000 to 75,000 clones, more than 75% of them singletons. This clone was observed a single time. The chain employs TRBV27 and TRBJ2-3, with unresolved D. What was sequenced was PBMCs. The source is a woman aged 45-65 years with head and neck cancer. The CDR3 DNA sequence: TGTGCCAGCAGTTCTCAAGGGTATGGGTTCACAGATACGCAGTATTTT. Amino acid sequence: CASSSQGYGFTDTQYF.